Below, 18 T cell receptor beta chains from the same sample are listed, as sequenced in a study of blood T cell repertoires in COVID-19. Profiled with immunoSEQ multiplex PCR; TCRdb holds only in-frame clones, not every one. The repertoire holds about 80,000 clones, over 75% seen once, with over 9.5% in the top ten. The sequencing sample was made of peripheral blood. Receptor source: an older man with acute or convalescent COVID-19.

The CDR3 region is CSASQGVDNYGYTF. The CDR3 DNA reads as TGCAGCGCGTCGCAGGGGGTGGATAACTATGGCTACACCTTC. J is TRBJ1-2 and V is TRBV29-1, with TRBD1 identical over 7 bases. From germline, CDR1 is SQVTM and CDR2 ANQGSEA. V lost 7 bases to trimming and J lost 1 base; unmatched junction nucleotides: 9. The CDR3 contains 14 residues.

This chain joins TRBV5-8 and TRBJ2-7; 9 bases align to TRBD1. Germline-derived CDR1 and CDR2 are SGHTS and YDEGEE. V gave up 4 bases and J gave up 2 bases; unmatched junction bases: 10. CDR3 length: 16 amino acids. CDR3 coding DNA: TGTGCCAGCAGCGGAACAACGGGGACAGGGCCCTACGAGCAGTACTTC. This encodes CASSGTTGTGPYEQYF.

This CDR3 is CASSLVGTGSLYEQYF. In DNA, the CDR3 is TGTGCCAGTAGTTTGGTGGGGACAGGAAGTTTGTACGAGCAGTACTTC. The V and J genes are TRBV19 and TRBJ2-7, with 8 positions matching TRBD1. CDR1 is LNHDA and CDR2 is SQIVND in the germline V gene (reference sequence). This CDR3 spans 16 amino acids. The ends lost 5 bases at V and 4 bases at J; junction bases unmatched: 13.

The chain couples TRBV30 to TRBJ1-3; D unclear. The V end was cut by 4 bases, the J end by 0 bases, with 10 bases between. This CDR3 has 14 residues. Germline V gene data show CDR1 as GTSNPN and CDR2 as SVGIG (reference sequence). The CDR3 here is CAWKEGYSGNTIYF. Written as DNA, the CDR3 is TGTGCCTGGAAGGAGGGCTACTCTGGAAACACCATATATTTT.

The chain recombines TRBV10-1 with TRBJ2-3, with D perhaps matching TRBD2 (6 bases). Germline V gene lookup returns CDR1 WNHNN and CDR2 SYGVQD (reference sequence). V dropped 3 bases and J dropped 3 bases, with 13 bases sitting between them. The CDR3 loop spans 15 amino acids. The CDR3: CASSDGAGTTDTQYF. The CDR3 nucleotides are TGCGCCAGCAGTGACGGTGCGGGGACGACAGATACGCAGTATTTT.

The J gene is TRBJ1-4, the V gene TRBV5-1; 8 bases map to TRBD1. The germline V gene has CDR1 SGHRS and CDR2 YFSETQ. This CDR3 contains 15 residues. The V and J ends lost 3 bases and 7 bases, in that order; junction bases with no gene match: 8. CDR3 DNA: TGCGCCAGCAGCTACGATGGACAGGGTGCTGAAAAACTGTTTTTT. Translation: CASSYDGQGAEKLFF.

The chain joins TRBV4-1 to TRBJ2-7; D unclear. CDR3 length equals 13 residues. Germline V gives CDR1 MGHRA, CDR2 YSYEKL. Trimming left V 1 base short and J 11 bases short, with 15 bases between. Here the CDR3 reads CASSQGGPTPKYF. CDR3 coding DNA: TGCGCCAGCAGCCAAGGTGGGCCGACCCCAAAGTACTTC.

The genes are TRBV24-1 and TRBJ1-5, with 9 bases matching TRBD1. The trim removed 4 bases at V and 9 bases at J, leaving 9 bases unmatched. Germline loops: CDR1 KGHDR, CDR2 SFDVKD. This CDR3 is built from 15 residues. The CDR3 DNA reads TGTGCCACCAGTGACCCGGGACAGGGACCTCGGCCCCAGCATTTT. It specifies CATSDPGQGPRPQHF.

The chain links TRBV6-5 to TRBJ2-3; D unresolved. V lost 6 bases and J 2 bases, leaving 9 bases between the germline ends. The germline gives CDR1 MNHEY, CDR2 SVGAGI. The CDR3 is made up of 13 amino acids. The chain's CDR3 is CASRPTNTDTQYF. The CDR3, as DNA: TGTGCCAGCAGGCCAACAAACACAGATACGCAGTATTTT.

This clone has just a few counts. The V gene is TRBV7-2, the J gene TRBJ1-5; tentative D call: TRBD1 (6 bases). The length of the CDR3 is 14 residues. The germline V and J ends were trimmed by 1 base and 6 bases, with 10 bases remaining between them. CDR1 and CDR2 from the germline V gene are SGHTA and FQGNSA. Written as DNA, the CDR3 is TGTGCCAGCAGCTTAGGCAGGGGCCTTCAGCCCCAGCATTTT. Translating gives CASSLGRGLQPQHF.

CDR3 residues: CASSRTDRVTEAFF. The CDR3 DNA follows: TGTGCCAGCAGTCGTACCGACAGGGTCACTGAAGCTTTCTTT. This rearrangement joins TRBV6-5 to TRBJ1-1; 7 bases are shared with TRBD1. The CDR3 loop spans 14 amino acids. J lost 4 bases, V lost 5 bases, and 7 bases had no gene match. In germline, CDR1 is MNHEY, CDR2 SVGAGI.

The chain carries TRBV29-1 and TRBJ2-7, with 9 positions matching TRBD1. V gave up 7 bases and J gave up 5 bases; unmatched junction bases: 9. This CDR3 is 13 amino acids long. Germline V CDR1 and CDR2: SQVTM, ANQGSEA. The CDR3 loop is CSAEGQGDNEQYF. The CDR3 DNA reads as TGCAGCGCCGAGGGACAGGGTGATAACGAGCAGTACTTC.

The sample holds a few counts of this clone. The rearrangement links TRBV11-2 to TRBJ1-1; 9 bases match TRBD1. CDR1 and CDR2 (germline): SGHAT, FQNNGV. The V segment lost 6 bases and the J segment 4 bases; nucleotides outside the gene matches: 6. CDR3 length equals 14 residues. Here the CDR3 reads CASRGQGGGTEAFF. The CDR3 DNA reads TGTGCCAGCAGGGGACAGGGTGGGGGCACTGAAGCTTTCTTT.

The rearrangement uses TRBV12-5 and TRBJ2-5, with 9 positions matching TRBD2. Germline V gives CDR1 LGHNT, CDR2 FRNRAP. The CDR3 consists of 13 residues. V shed 5 bases and J 4 bases; nucleotides not matched to a gene: 2. The chain's CDR3 is CASGGTSLETQYF. CDR3 nucleotide sequence: TGTGCTAGTGGTGGGACTAGCTTAGAGACCCAGTACTTC.

The rearrangement uses TRBV5-4 and TRBJ2-3; 8 bases are a match to TRBD1. V trimming: 3 bases; J trimming: 2 bases; junction bases outside the gene matches: 8. This CDR3 is 16 amino acids long. Looked up from germline, CDR1 is SGHNT and CDR2 is YYREEE (reference sequence). CDR3 nucleotides: TGTGCCAGCAGCTCACGGTTACAGGGGGACACAGATACGCAGTATTTT. It codes for CASSSRLQGDTDTQYF.

This clone was counted once. The genes are TRBV12-3 or TRBV12-4 and TRBJ1-5; no definite D call. CDR3 length: 13 amino acids. Between the trimmed V and J ends, which lost 5 bases and 2 bases, there was a span of 7 bases. The CDR3 DNA reads TGTGCCAGCAGTGCCGGGGGCAATCAGCCCCAGCATTTT. The encoded protein is CASSAGGNQPQHF.

V is TRBV7-3 and J is TRBJ1-1; D is ambiguous. The CDR3 sequence is 13 residues long. The germline CDR1 and CDR2 sequences are SGHTA and FQGTGA. With 4 bases removed from V and 1 base from J, the gap between germline ends came to 7 bases. The CDR3 nucleotides are TGTGCCAGCAGCTCGAGTAGGAACACTGAAGCTTTCTTT. Its protein product is CASSSSRNTEAFF. Drawing the rest from reference TRBV7-3 and TRBJ1-1, the complete variable domain is GAGVSQTPSNKVTEKGKYVELRCDPISGHTALYWYRQSLGQGPEFLIYFQGTGAADDSGLPNDRFFAVRPEGSVSTLKIQRTERGDSAVYLCASSSSRNTEAFFGQGTRLTVV.

This clone was recorded once. The V and J genes are TRBV6-1 and TRBJ2-7; D possibly corresponds to TRBD2 (5 bases). Germline V gene sequence: CDR1 MNHNS, CDR2 SASEGT. V shed 2 bases and J shed 7 bases, with 12 bases lying between them. The CDR3 loop spans 13 amino acids. In nucleotides, the CDR3 is TGTGCCAGCAGTGAATTAGGCCGGAGGGAGCAGTACTTC. Translating it yields CASSELGRREQYF.